This T cell receptor beta chain originates from a study of brain T cells in children with intractable seizures. The CDR3 loop spans 15 amino acids. The assay was immunoSEQ multiplex PCR, and TCRdb's table has in-frame clones only and misses some. The data show 100,000 to 120,000 clones, around 94% seen once. This TCR came from a boy in the first two years of life with hemimegalencephaly and intractable seizures. The rearrangement joins TRBV12-2 to TRBJ2-1; the DNA was not compared with TRBD2, the D call given in the table. TRBV12-2 represents a pseudogene. The specimen comprised peripheral blood, sampled at surgery. The CDR3: CASRLAVTSDDEQFF. CDR3 in DNA: TGTGCAAGTCGCTTAGCGGTGACTAGCGACGATGAGCAGTTCTTC.